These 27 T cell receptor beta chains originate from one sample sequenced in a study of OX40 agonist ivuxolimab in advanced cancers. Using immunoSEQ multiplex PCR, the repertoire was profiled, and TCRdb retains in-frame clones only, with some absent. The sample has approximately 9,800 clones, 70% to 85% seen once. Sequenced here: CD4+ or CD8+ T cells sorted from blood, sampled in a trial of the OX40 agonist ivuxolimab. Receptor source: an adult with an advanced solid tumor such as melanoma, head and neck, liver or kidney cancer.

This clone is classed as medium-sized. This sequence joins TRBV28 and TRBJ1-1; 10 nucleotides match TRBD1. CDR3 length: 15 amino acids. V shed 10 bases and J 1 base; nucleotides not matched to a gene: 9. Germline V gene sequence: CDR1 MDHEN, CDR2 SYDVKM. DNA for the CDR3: TGTGCCATCGACGACAGGGGGCGCAAGAACACTGAAGCTTTCTTT. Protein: CAIDDRGRKNTEAFF.

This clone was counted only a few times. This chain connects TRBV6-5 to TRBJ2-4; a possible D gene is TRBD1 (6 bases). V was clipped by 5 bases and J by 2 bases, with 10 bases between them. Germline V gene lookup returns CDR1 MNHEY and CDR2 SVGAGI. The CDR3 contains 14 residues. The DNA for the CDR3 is TGTGCCAGCAGTAACAGGGTCTCCAAAAACATTCAGTACTTC. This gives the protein CASSNRVSKNIQYF.

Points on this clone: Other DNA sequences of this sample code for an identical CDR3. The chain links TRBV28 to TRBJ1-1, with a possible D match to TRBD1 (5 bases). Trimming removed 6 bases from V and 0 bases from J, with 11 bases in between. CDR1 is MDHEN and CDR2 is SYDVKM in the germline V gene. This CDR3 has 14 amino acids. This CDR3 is CASRDGGLNTEAFF. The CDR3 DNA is TGTGCCAGCAGGGATGGGGGTTTGAACACTGAAGCTTTCTTT.

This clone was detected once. The DNA of the CDR3 is TGTGCCAGCAGCCCCTACGGCAATCAGCCCCAGCATTTT. This encodes CASSPYGNQPQHF. The chain uses TRBV5-6 and TRBJ1-5; D is unresolved. The CDR3 contains 13 residues. V was pared by 4 bases and J by 2 bases, with 7 bases between. CDR1 is SGHDT, CDR2 YYEEEE, per germline.

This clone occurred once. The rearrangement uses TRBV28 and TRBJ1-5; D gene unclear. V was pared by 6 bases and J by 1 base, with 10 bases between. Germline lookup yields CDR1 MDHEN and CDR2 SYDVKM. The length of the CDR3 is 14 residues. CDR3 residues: CASSPGQSNQPQHF. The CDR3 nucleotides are TGTGCCAGCAGCCCCGGGCAGAGCAATCAGCCCCAGCATTTT.

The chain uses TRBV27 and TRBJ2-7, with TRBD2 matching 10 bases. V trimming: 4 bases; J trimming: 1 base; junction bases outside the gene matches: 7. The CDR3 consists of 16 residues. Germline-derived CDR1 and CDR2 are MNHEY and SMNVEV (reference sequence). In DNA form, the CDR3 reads TGTGCCAGCAGTTCCTTTAGCGGGAGGAGATCCTACGAGCAGTACTTC. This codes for CASSSFSGRRSYEQYF.

This chain's CDR3 is CASSPDFRLPRLPTQYF. The CDR3, as DNA: TGTGCCAGCAGTCCCGACTTCAGACTTCCCCGTCTACCGACCCAGTACTTC. J is TRBJ2-5 and V is TRBV28, with D uncertain. Germline lookup yields CDR1 MDHEN and CDR2 SYDVKM. V lost 5 bases to trimming and J lost 7 bases, with 26 bases between them. CDR3 length: 17 amino acids.

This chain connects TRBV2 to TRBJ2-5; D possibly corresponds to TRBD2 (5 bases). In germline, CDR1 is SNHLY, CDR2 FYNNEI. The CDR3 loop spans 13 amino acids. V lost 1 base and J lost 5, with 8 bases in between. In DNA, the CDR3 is TGTGCCAGCAGTGAAGTAGGGAGTGAGACCCAGTACTTC. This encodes CASSEVGSETQYF.

CDR3 nucleotides: TGTGCCAGCAGCTTAGACCGGGACAGGCCCATCTACGAGCAGTACTTC. It yields the protein CASSLDRDRPIYEQYF. This rearrangement joins TRBV7-2 to TRBJ2-7; 8 bases align to TRBD1. The CDR3 is 16 residues long. Germline CDR1 is SGHTA and CDR2 is FQGNSA. V lost 1 base, J lost 3 bases, and 8 bases stayed unmatched.

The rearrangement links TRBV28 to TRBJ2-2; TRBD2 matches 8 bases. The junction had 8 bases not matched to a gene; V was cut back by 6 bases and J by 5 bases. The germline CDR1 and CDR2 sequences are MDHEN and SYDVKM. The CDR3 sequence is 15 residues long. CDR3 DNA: TGTGCCAGCAGACTAGCGGAGGACGGGACCGGGGAGCTGTTTTTT. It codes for CASRLAEDGTGELFF.

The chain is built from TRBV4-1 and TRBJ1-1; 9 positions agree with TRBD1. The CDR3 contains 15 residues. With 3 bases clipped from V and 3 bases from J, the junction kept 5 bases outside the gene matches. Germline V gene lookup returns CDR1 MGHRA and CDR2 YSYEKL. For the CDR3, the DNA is TGCGCCAGCAGCCACCCCGGGACAGGGTACACTGAAGCTTTCTTT. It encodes CASSHPGTGYTEAFF.

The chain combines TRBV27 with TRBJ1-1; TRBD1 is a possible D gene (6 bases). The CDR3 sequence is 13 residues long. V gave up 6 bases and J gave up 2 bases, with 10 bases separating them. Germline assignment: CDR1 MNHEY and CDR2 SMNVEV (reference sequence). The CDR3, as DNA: TGTGCCAGCAGCCTACAGGGAAACACTGAAGCTTTCTTT. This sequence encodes CASSLQGNTEAFF.

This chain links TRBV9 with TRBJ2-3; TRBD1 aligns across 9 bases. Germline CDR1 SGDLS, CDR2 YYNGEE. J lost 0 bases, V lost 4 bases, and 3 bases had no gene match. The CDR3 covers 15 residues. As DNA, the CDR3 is TGTGCCAGCAGCCGGGACAGGGCGAGCACAGATACGCAGTATTTT. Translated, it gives CASSRDRASTDTQYF.

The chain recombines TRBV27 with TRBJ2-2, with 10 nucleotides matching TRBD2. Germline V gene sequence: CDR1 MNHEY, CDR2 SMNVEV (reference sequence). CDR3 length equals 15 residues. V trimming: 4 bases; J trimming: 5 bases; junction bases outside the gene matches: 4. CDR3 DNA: TGTGCCAGCAGTTGGGGACTAGCGAGGACCGGGGAGCTGTTTTTT. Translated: CASSWGLARTGELFF.

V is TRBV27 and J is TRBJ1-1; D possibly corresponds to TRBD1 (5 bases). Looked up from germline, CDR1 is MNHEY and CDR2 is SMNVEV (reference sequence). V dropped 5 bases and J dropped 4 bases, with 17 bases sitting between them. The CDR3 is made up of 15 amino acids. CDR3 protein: CASSPYKGLVTEAFF. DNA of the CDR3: TGTGCCAGCAGTCCGTATAAGGGGCTGGTCACTGAAGCTTTCTTT.

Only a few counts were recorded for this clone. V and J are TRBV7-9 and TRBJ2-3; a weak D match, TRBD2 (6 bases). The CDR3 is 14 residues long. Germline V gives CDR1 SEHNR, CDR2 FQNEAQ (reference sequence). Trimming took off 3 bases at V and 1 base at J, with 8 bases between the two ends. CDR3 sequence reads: CASSLASGTDTQYF. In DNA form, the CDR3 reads TGTGCCAGCAGCTTGGCTAGCGGCACAGATACGCAGTATTTT.

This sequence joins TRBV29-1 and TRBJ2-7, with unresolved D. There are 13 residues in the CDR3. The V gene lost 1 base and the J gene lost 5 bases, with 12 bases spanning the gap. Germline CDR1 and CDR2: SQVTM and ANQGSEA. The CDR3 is CSVEGLQIHEQYF. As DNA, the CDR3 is TGCAGCGTTGAAGGACTCCAGATCCACGAGCAGTACTTC.

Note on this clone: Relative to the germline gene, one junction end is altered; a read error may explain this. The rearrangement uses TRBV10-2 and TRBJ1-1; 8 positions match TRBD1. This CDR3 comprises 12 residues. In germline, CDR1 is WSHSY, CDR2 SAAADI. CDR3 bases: TGCGCCAGCAGTCTTATAACAGGGGGGGCCCTCTTT. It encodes CASSLITGGALF.

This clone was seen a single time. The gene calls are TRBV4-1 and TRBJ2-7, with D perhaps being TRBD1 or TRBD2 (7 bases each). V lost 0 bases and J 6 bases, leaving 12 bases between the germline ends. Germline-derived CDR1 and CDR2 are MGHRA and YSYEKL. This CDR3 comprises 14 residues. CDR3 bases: TGCGCCAGCAGCCAAGACAGGGGGGGACTCGAGCAGTACTTC. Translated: CASSQDRGGLEQYF.

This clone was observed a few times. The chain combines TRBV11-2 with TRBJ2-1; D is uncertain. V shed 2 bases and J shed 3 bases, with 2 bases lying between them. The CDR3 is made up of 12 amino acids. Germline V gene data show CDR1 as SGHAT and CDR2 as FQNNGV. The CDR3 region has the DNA TGTGCCAGCAGCTTATACTACAATGAGCAGTTCTTC. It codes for CASSLYYNEQFF.

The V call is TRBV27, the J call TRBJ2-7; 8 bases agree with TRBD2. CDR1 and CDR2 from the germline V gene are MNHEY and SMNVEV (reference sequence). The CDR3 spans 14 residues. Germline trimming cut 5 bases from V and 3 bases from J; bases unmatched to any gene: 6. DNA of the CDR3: TGTGCCAGCAGTCAACTAGCGGTCGGCTACGAGCAGTACTTC. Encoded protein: CASSQLAVGYEQYF.

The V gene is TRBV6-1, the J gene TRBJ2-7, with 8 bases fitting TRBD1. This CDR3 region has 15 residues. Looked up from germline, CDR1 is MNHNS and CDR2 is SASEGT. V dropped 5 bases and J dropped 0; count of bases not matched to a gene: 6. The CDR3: CASSSTGASSYEQYF. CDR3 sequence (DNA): TGTGCCAGCAGTTCGACAGGGGCCAGCTCCTACGAGCAGTACTTC.

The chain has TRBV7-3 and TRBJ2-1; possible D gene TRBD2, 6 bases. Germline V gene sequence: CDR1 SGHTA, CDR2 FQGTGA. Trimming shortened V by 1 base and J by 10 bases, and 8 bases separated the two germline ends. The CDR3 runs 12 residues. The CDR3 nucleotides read TGTGCCAGCAGCTTAAATGCGGGGGAGCAGTTCTTC. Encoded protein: CASSLNAGEQFF.

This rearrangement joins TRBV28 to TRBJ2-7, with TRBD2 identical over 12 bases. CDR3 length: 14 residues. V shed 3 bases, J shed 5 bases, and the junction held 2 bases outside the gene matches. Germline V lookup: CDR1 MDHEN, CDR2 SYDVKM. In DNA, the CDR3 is TGTGCCAGCAGTTTGCGACTAGCGGGAGACGAGCAGTACTTC. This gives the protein CASSLRLAGDEQYF. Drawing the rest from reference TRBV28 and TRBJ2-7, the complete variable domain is DVKVTQSSRYLVKRTGEKVFLECVQDMDHENMFWYRQDPGLGLRLIYFSYDVKMKEKGDIPEGYSVSREKKERFSLILESASTNQTSMYLCASSLRLAGDEQYFGPGTRLTVT.

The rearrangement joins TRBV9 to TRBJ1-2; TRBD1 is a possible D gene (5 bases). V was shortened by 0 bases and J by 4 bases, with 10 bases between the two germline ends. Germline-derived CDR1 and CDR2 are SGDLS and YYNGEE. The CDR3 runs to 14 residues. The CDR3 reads CASSVDGGAYGYTF. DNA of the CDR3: TGTGCCAGCAGCGTAGACGGCGGGGCCTATGGCTACACCTTC.

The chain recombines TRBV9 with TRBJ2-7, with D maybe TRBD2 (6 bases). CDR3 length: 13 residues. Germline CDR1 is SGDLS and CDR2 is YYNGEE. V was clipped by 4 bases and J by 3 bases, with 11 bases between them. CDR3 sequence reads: CASSPGTLYEQYF. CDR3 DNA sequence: TGTGCCAGCAGCCCCGGGACTCTCTACGAGCAGTACTTC.

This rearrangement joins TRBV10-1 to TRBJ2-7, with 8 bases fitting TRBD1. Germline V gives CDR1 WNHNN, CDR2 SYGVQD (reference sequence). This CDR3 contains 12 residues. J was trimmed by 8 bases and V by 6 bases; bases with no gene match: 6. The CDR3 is CASSPDRVKQYF. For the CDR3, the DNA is TGCGCCAGCAGCCCGGACAGGGTAAAGCAGTACTTC.